This T cell receptor (beta chain) is from a study of shared clonotypes between healthy human individuals. At the level of the study: Three CD4 naive, three CD4 memory, two CD8 naive and one CD8 memory plate were used per donor.

CDR1 SGHRS and CDR2 YFSETQ come from the germline V gene. This CDR3 spans 16 amino acids. V lost 0 bases and J 2 bases, leaving 11 bases between the germline ends. Assay: immunoSEQ multiplex PCR; the TCRdb copy retains only in-frame clones and omits some. The table lists roughly 500,000 clones, approximately 95% of them singletons. V and J are TRBV5-1 and TRBJ2-2; D gene unclear. The receptor's source is a young woman in good health. The sequencing input was naive CD4+ T cells sorted from blood. This sample's subset: CD45RA+ positively selected. In nucleotides, the CDR3 is TGCGCCAGCAGCTTGGCCGGGCAGCTCAACACCGGGGAGCTGTTTTTT. Residues: CASSLAGQLNTGELFF.